Listed below are T cell receptor beta chains from one sample, sequenced in a study of blood T cell repertoires in COVID-19. This table comes from immunoSEQ multiplex PCR, and its TCRdb copy is limited to in-frame clones, with some not included. The sample comprises 250,000 to 300,000 clones, roughly 88% of which are singletons, and approximately 2.5% rests with the top ten. Input material: PBMCs or T cells enriched from blood (not recorded which). Source of these receptors: a woman aged 40 to 50 with acute COVID-19. Both conserved end residues are part of each CDR3. Each record gives: clone size, V gene, J gene, CDR3 protein. Size is omitted from some rows. Given values are once, few, many or a class for expanded clones.

>-|TRBV6-5|TRBJ1-1
CASTQFRGGTEAFF
>once|TRBV5-8|TRBJ2-2
CASSLRRGLGGELFF
>-|TRBV12-3/TRBV12-4|TRBJ2-5
CASRATGVITQYF
>few|TRBV5-4|TRBJ2-5
CASSVTGLRNQETQYF
>-|TRBV20-1|TRBJ1-1
CSASPPQDGGTEAFF
>-|TRBV5-4|TRBJ1-2
CASSTGPAPGGYTF
>-|TRBV3-1/TRBV3-2|TRBJ1-2
CASSQEGPRQGYTF
>-|TRBV29-1|TRBJ2-7
CSVEEGRGQGETYEQYF
>-|TRBV19|TRBJ1-6
CASSKDRGKNSPLHF
>once|TRBV19|TRBJ1-5
CASSMGQTLYSNQPQHF
>-|TRBV2|TRBJ1-2
CASSEQGSNYGYTF
>-|TRBV7-8|TRBJ1-2
CASSLRAGANYGYTF
>-|TRBV28|TRBJ1-5
CASSQEGMSTPFDQPQHF
>-|TRBV6-5|TRBJ1-5
CATDIGTALQPQHF
>-|TRBV11-2|TRBJ2-4
CASSLGGQGTNIQYF
>-|TRBV2|TRBJ1-4
CASSSTGGLEKLFF
>-|TRBV7-2|TRBJ2-1
CASSSFGVGEQFF
>-|TRBV27|TRBJ2-2
CASSFWGQEDTGELFF
>few|TRBV6-6|TRBJ2-7
CASSYSGAAYEQYF
>once|TRBV24-1|TRBJ2-2
CATSDSGGTGELFF
>-|TRBV7-2|TRBJ2-7
CASSLVPGQGSYEQYF
>-|TRBV19|TRBJ1-5
CASNGDRAHNQPQHF
>-|TRBV5-1|TRBJ1-1
CASSLGTAPMNTEAFF
>-|TRBV18|TRBJ1-5
CASSRETNQPQHF
>-|TRBV6-5|TRBJ2-7
CASRGRFHEQYF
>-|TRBV7-9|TRBJ2-2
CASSRTSGMTGELFF
>-|TRBV7-8|TRBJ1-4
CASSSGTGGEKLFF
>-|TRBV6-2/TRBV6-3|TRBJ2-7
CASSYSGWEAGEQYF
>-|TRBV28|TRBJ1-1
CASSWDRGEAFF
>once|TRBV7-2|TRBJ2-1
CASSSLGLAGAFNEQFF